This TCR beta chain was captured by sequencing in a study of cytomegalovirus exposure and HLA in healthy donors. Study-wide points: Per a prior analysis, the majority of TCR beta V segments were productive roughly 87% or roughly 30% of the time. Some V segments, TRBV6-2 and TRBV6-3 among them, were indistinguishable and were therefore excluded.

With regard to this clone: Its antigen is unidentified.

With 3 bases clipped from V and 5 bases from J, the junction kept 4 bases outside the gene matches. CDR3 length: 13 amino acids. CDR1 and CDR2 from the germline V gene are SGHRS and YFSETQ. The study ran its PCR with 60 Vbeta and 13 Jbeta primers. TCRdb keeps only in-frame clones here, not all; method: immunoSEQ multiplex PCR. The profile shows 100,000 to 150,000 clones, 77% of them singletons. The gene calls are TRBV5-1 and TRBJ2-5; 7 bases agree with TRBD2. Sequencing input: PBMCs. This TCR was sampled from a man between 18 and 29 years old in good health and CMV-seropositive. The CDR3 nucleotides are TGCGCCAGCAGCTCGCGAGCGGGGGAGACCCAGTACTTC. It is translated as CASSSRAGETQYF.